This TCR beta chain came from a study of shared clonotypes between healthy human individuals. The CDR3 consists of 16 residues. From germline, CDR1 is MGHRA and CDR2 YSYEKL. V shed 4 bases and J shed 3 bases, with 19 bases lying between them. Assay used: immunoSEQ multiplex PCR; TCRdb lists only in-frame clones, some missing. The data contain 1.5 million to 2.5 million clones, just under 95% of them singletons. Naive-designated CD8 cells lacked CD45RO, were positively enriched for CCR7, and omitted terminally differentiated effector memory CD45RA+ cells. This receptor was obtained from a man aged 18 to 29 in good health. Sequenced input: naive CD8+ T cells sorted from blood. V usage is TRBV4-1 and J usage is TRBJ2-7; D remains ambiguous. The CDR3: CASSPLGGRTYYEQYF. In DNA form, the CDR3 reads TGCGCCAGCAGCCCCCTGGGTGGGCGGACCTACTACGAGCAGTACTTC.